The 30 T cell receptor beta chains presented below share a single source sample, sequenced in a study of T cells in Graves' hyperthyroidism and ophthalmopathy. From RNA transcripts, TCR beta CDR3 regions were amplified. HTBI primers were the set used in a first-round RT-PCR of the TCR CDR3. From the multiplex PCR reads, TCRdb called clonotypes with MiXCR, one entry per CDR3 protein. The data show fewer than 650,000 distinct CDR3 sequences, 14% seen once. The sample taken for sequencing was blood. The receptor set was obtained from a woman in her late teens or twenties with Graves' ophthalmopathy.

This clonotype was detected once. The V gene is TRBV6-5, the J gene TRBJ2-5; D unclear. V was clipped by 0 bases and J by 5 bases, with 22 bases between them. Germline loops: CDR1 MNHEY, CDR2 SVGAGI. The CDR3 runs 18 residues. CDR3 bases: TGTGCCAGCAGTTACTCGGTCCCGACAAACCTTCTGGCGGAGACCCAGTACTTC. It translates to CASSYSVPTNLLAETQYF.

This clonotype was picked up a small number of times. Since a much larger clone is just one base distant, this may be a read error. The gene calls are TRBV7-2 and TRBJ2-1; 9 bases agree with TRBD1. This CDR3 is built from 18 residues. The germline V gene encodes CDR1 SGHTA and CDR2 FQGNSA. The CDR3 region is CASSWIPRGTGYHNEQSF. The CDR3 DNA reads as TGTGCCAGCAGCTGGATCCCAAGAGGGACAGGGTACCACAATGAGCAGTCCTTC.

The chain carries TRBV28 and TRBJ2-7, with D tentatively TRBD1 (5 bases). The V and J ends lost 2 bases and 9 bases respectively, with 20 bases between them. Germline CDR1 is MDHEN and CDR2 is SYDVKM. The CDR3 runs 15 residues. The CDR3: CASSLGAALIHGQYF. The DNA for the CDR3 is TGTGCCAGCAGTTTAGGGGCGGCCCTGATCCACGGGCAGTACTTC.

This clonotype was counted at least ten times. J is TRBJ1-1 and V is TRBV19; D is possibly TRBD1 (5 bases). The CDR3 length is 14 residues. From germline, CDR1 is LNHDA and CDR2 SQIVND (reference sequence). Trimming took 1 base from V and 2 from J, leaving 8 bases between them. CDR3 bases: TGTGCCAGTAGTATAGGGGGACCAAACACTGAAGCTTTCTTT. Its protein is CASSIGGPNTEAFF.

This clonotype showed up just a few times. The V gene is TRBV6-2 or TRBV6-3, the J gene TRBJ2-7; unclear D gene. Germline CDR1 MNHEY, CDR2 SVGEGT. The CDR3 loop spans 12 amino acids. V dropped 6 bases and J dropped 5 bases, with 11 bases sitting between them. CDR3 nucleotide sequence: TGTGCCAGCAGACCCCTAACAAACGAGCAGTACTTC. Its protein is CASRPLTNEQYF.

This clonotype was seen ten or more times. The chain is built from TRBV5-1 and TRBJ2-5, with 8 bases aligning to TRBD1. Germline CDR1 is SGHRS and CDR2 is YFSETQ. Trimming at V came to 2 bases and at J to 3 bases, leaving 15 bases not matched to a gene. The CDR3 extends over 18 amino acids. In DNA form, the CDR3 reads TGCGCCAGCAGCTTACAAACCGGGACAGGCCCAGCAGAAGAGACCCAGTACTTC. Protein: CASSLQTGTGPAEETQYF. Using reference TRBV5-1 and TRBJ2-5 for the parts outside the CDR3, the full variable domain is KAGVTQTPRYLIKTRGQQVTLSCSPISGHRSVSWYQQTPGQGLQFLFEYFSETQRNKGNFPGRFSGRQFSNSRSEMNVSTLELGDSALYLCASSLQTGTGPAEETQYFGPGTRLLVL.

This chain joins TRBV7-2 and TRBJ2-1; either TRBD1 or TRBD2 may supply D (5 bases each). Germline values: CDR1 SGHTA, CDR2 FQGNSA. V was pared by 4 bases and J by 5 bases, with 15 bases between. This CDR3 contains 15 residues. The DNA for the CDR3 is TGTGCCAGCAGCTCCCACGGGGCTACCCACAATGAGCAGTTCTTC. Translated, it gives CASSSHGATHNEQFF.

This clonotype was seen ten or more times. CDR3 region: CSVTGTGSYEQYF. The CDR3 DNA reads TGCAGCGTTACCGGGACAGGGTCCTACGAGCAGTACTTC. The chain employs TRBV29-1 and TRBJ2-7; TRBD1 matches 9 bases. This CDR3 is 13 amino acids long. Germline V gene lookup returns CDR1 SQVTM and CDR2 ANQGSEA. The V and J ends lost 5 bases and 1 base, in that order; junction bases with no gene match: 3.

This rearrangement joins TRBV19 to TRBJ1-5; 10 nucleotides align to TRBD1. Trimming at V came to 7 bases and at J to 6 bases, leaving 12 bases not matched to a gene. Per germline, CDR1 LNHDA and CDR2 SQIVND (reference sequence). The length of the CDR3 is 16 residues. CDR3 bases: TGTGCCAGTACCACGGGTCGGGGACAGGGGAGTCAGCCCCAGCATTTT. It codes for CASTTGRGQGSQPQHF.

This clonotype has a count of ten or more. The V and J genes are TRBV3-1 and TRBJ1-1; possible D gene TRBD1, 5 bases. V was trimmed by 4 bases and J by 2 bases, leaving 11 bases between them. In germline, CDR1 is LGHDT, CDR2 YNNKEL (reference sequence). The CDR3 has 14 amino acids. The CDR3 sequence: CASSLRAVNTEAFF. CDR3 bases: TGTGCCAGCAGCCTCAGGGCCGTAAACACTGAAGCTTTCTTT.

This clonotype was detected many times. This rearrangement joins TRBV19 to TRBJ1-1; D ambiguous. The CDR3 extends over 12 amino acids. Germline CDR1 LNHDA, CDR2 SQIVND (reference sequence). V was shortened by 3 bases and J by 3 bases, with 5 bases between the two germline ends. The CDR3 protein is CASSITDTEAFF. DNA for the CDR3: TGTGCCAGTAGTATTACGGACACTGAAGCTTTCTTT.

In this sample, this clonotype turned up many times. J is TRBJ2-7 and V is TRBV28; D gene uncertain. This CDR3 has 12 residues. Between the trimmed V and J ends, which lost 5 bases and 5 bases, there was a span of 10 bases. Germline assignment: CDR1 MDHEN and CDR2 SYDVKM. CDR3 coding DNA: TGTGCCAGCAGTCCGCGAGTGGACGAGCAGTACTTC. Its translation: CASSPRVDEQYF.

This clonotype was observed a few times. The CDR3 reads CAGNPGPSLGYTF. The CDR3 DNA is TGCGCCGGCAATCCTGGGCCTAGCCTGGGCTACACCTTC. The chain couples TRBV5-1 to TRBJ1-2; D is unresolved. V dropped 10 bases and J dropped 8 bases, with 21 bases sitting between them. This CDR3 is 13 amino acids long. Germline assignment: CDR1 SGHRS and CDR2 YFSETQ.

This clonotype occurred many times. The gene calls are TRBV20-1 and TRBJ2-1, with 9 nucleotides matching TRBD2. Germline CDR1 DFQATT, CDR2 SNEGSKA (reference sequence). The CDR3 is 15 residues long. Trimming removed 2 bases from V and 9 bases from J; junction bases left unmatched: 11. The CDR3 bases are TGCAGTGCTAGAAATACCGGCGGGAGGGCGGGTGAGCAGTTCTTC. It codes for CSARNTGGRAGEQFF.

This clonotype has ten or more counts. V gene TRBV7-2 combines with J gene TRBJ2-1, with 8 bases that match TRBD2. Germline lookup yields CDR1 SGHTA and CDR2 FQGNSA. The CDR3 is 15 residues long. J gave up 0 bases and V 3 bases, and 1 base lay outside the gene matches. The CDR3 DNA reads as TGTGCCAGCAGCTTCAGCGGGAGCTCCTACAATGAGCAGTTCTTC. Protein sequence: CASSFSGSSYNEQFF.

Ten or more counts support this clonotype. This chain joins TRBV28 and TRBJ2-5; a weak D match, TRBD1 (6 bases). This CDR3 has 14 amino acids. CDR1 and CDR2 from the germline V gene are MDHEN and SYDVKM. Between the trimmed V and J ends, which lost 6 bases and 1 base, there was a span of 12 bases. The CDR3 nucleotides read TGTGCCAGCAGGGTGACAGGCTTCCAAGAGACCCAGTACTTC. Amino acid sequence: CASRVTGFQETQYF.

This clonotype came up many times. V gene TRBV11-2 combines with J gene TRBJ2-7; D may be TRBD1 or TRBD2 (5 bases each). Germline V gene sequence: CDR1 SGHAT, CDR2 FQNNGV. The ends were cut back, 3 bases at V and 6 bases at J, with 12 bases in the middle. The CDR3 is made up of 13 amino acids. DNA of the CDR3: TGTGCCAGCAGCTTGGGACCTCGATCCGAGCAGTACTTC. It codes for CASSLGPRSEQYF.

This clonotype came up many times. The chain has TRBV3-1 and TRBJ2-3; D is undetermined. This CDR3 contains 13 residues. Germline values: CDR1 LGHDT, CDR2 YNNKEL (reference sequence). V lost 1 base to trimming and J lost 4 bases, with 6 bases between them. The CDR3 loop is CASSQVAPDTQYF. CDR3 in DNA: TGTGCCAGCAGCCAAGTGGCCCCAGATACGCAGTATTTT.

This clonotype was seen at least ten times. This chain uses TRBV5-1 with TRBJ2-7, with D uncertain. V was pared by 3 bases and J by 4 bases, with 17 bases between. The CDR3 loop spans 15 amino acids. The germline V gene encodes CDR1 SGHRS and CDR2 YFSETQ. This chain's CDR3 is CASSSGPPSLYEQYF. The CDR3 nucleotides are TGCGCCAGCAGCTCCGGACCCCCCTCATTGTACGAGCAGTACTTC.

At least ten counts were recorded for this clonotype. This chain connects TRBV6-1 to TRBJ2-7, with D perhaps matching TRBD1 (5 bases). Trimming pared 5 bases from V and 2 bases from J, leaving 13 bases between. The CDR3 loop spans 14 amino acids. From germline, CDR1 is MNHNS and CDR2 SASEGT. The CDR3 DNA reads TGTGCCAGCAGTCTGGCTCAGGGAACCTACGAGCAGTACTTC. Its protein product is CASSLAQGTYEQYF.

In this sample, this clonotype turned up many times. The chain links TRBV11-2 to TRBJ1-1; a possible D gene is TRBD1 (6 bases). Per the germline V gene, CDR1 is SGHAT and CDR2 is FQNNGV. V was pared by 3 bases and J by 11 bases, with 13 bases between. The CDR3 loop spans 12 amino acids. This chain's CDR3 is CASSLDSPRAFF. The CDR3 coding sequence is TGTGCCAGCAGCTTGGACAGCCCGCGGGCTTTCTTT.

This clonotype appeared many times. The rearrangement links TRBV20-1 to TRBJ1-2, with D perhaps TRBD1 (6 bases). The germline CDR1 and CDR2 sequences are DFQATT and SNEGSKA (reference sequence). V dropped 3 bases and J dropped 8 bases, with 16 bases sitting between them. The CDR3 has 13 residues. The CDR3 region is CSASSITGPGYTF. In DNA form, the CDR3 reads TGCAGTGCTAGTTCAATCACAGGGCCGGGCTACACCTTC.

This clonotype was counted many times. The V and J genes are TRBV2 and TRBJ2-7; 12 bases are a match to TRBD2. Germline CDR1 is SNHLY and CDR2 is FYNNEI. The CDR3 has 13 residues. After removal of 10 bases from V and 2 bases from J, the junction contained 3 bases not matched to a gene. The DNA of the CDR3 is TGTGCCATCAGGACTAGCGGGACCTACGAGCAGTACTTC. It encodes CAIRTSGTYEQYF.

This chain connects TRBV27 to TRBJ2-1; 7 nucleotides align to TRBD1. CDR1 is MNHEY and CDR2 is SMNVEV in the germline V gene (reference sequence). The CDR3 is made up of 14 amino acids. Trimming cost V 3 bases and J 6 bases; bases outside gene matches: 5. This CDR3 reads CASSLGTVANEQFF. In DNA form, the CDR3 reads TGTGCCAGCAGTTTGGGGACAGTAGCCAATGAGCAGTTCTTC.

This chain joins TRBV18 and TRBJ2-5; TRBD2 matches at 13 bases. V lost 4 bases and J lost 5; bases outside the gene matches: 7. This CDR3 comprises 16 residues. Germline CDR1 reads KGHSH; CDR2 reads LQKENI. CDR3 loop: CASSQPGLAGTETQYF. The CDR3 DNA sequence: TGTGCCAGCTCACAACCGGGACTAGCGGGAACGGAGACCCAGTACTTC.

This clonotype was seen repeatedly, ten times or more. The chain links TRBV11-3 to TRBJ1-1; D gene uncertain. Trimming removed 5 bases from V and 1 base from J, with 11 bases in between. The CDR3 sequence is 14 residues long. CDR1 is SGHNT, CDR2 YENEEA, per germline. The CDR3 reads CASSNSRKNTEAFF. In DNA, the CDR3 is TGTGCCAGCAGCAACTCCAGAAAGAACACTGAAGCTTTCTTT.

This chain links TRBV2 with TRBJ1-6; no firm D call. Trimming shortened V by 5 bases and J by 7 bases, and 9 bases separated the two germline ends. Germline CDR1 and CDR2: SNHLY and FYNNEI. The CDR3 is 13 amino acids. The CDR3 sequence: CASSRFANSPLHF. Written as DNA, the CDR3 is TGTGCCAGCAGTAGGTTTGCAAATTCACCCCTCCACTTT.

The sample holds many counts of this clonotype. The genes are TRBV2 and TRBJ2-3, with unresolved D. CDR3 size: 14 residues. Per germline, CDR1 SNHLY and CDR2 FYNNEI. V lost 6 bases and J 6 bases, leaving 16 bases between the germline ends. The CDR3 is CASRRVGSRDTQYF. CDR3 DNA sequence: TGTGCCAGCAGACGGGTGGGATCAAGGGATACGCAGTATTTT.

The rearrangement links TRBV30 to TRBJ2-7; TRBD1 aligns across 11 bases. CDR3 length: 17 residues. CDR1 is GTSNPN and CDR2 is SVGIG in the germline V gene (reference sequence). Trimming took 2 bases from V and 4 from J; bases not matched to a gene: 13. The CDR3 coding sequence is TGTGCCTGGAGTCACCTGAGGACAGGGGGCATCTGGTACGAGCAGTACTTC. Translated, it gives CAWSHLRTGGIWYEQYF. The full variable domain, with the rest looked up from reference TRBV30 and TRBJ2-7, is SQTIHQWPATLVQPVGSPLSLECTVEGTSNPNLYWYRQAAGRGLQLLFYSVGIGQISSEVPQNLSASRPQDRQFILSSKKLLLSDSGFYLCAWSHLRTGGIWYEQYFGPGTRLTVT.

This clonotype has more than one count but fewer than ten. V usage is TRBV20-1 and J usage is TRBJ2-3, with D possibly TRBD2 on 6 matching bases. Germline CDR1 reads DFQATT; CDR2 reads SNEGSKA (reference sequence). The CDR3 extends over 16 amino acids. The ends were cut back, 2 bases at V and 4 bases at J, with 19 bases in the middle. The CDR3 DNA reads as TGCAGTGCTAGAACCACAGTCATGACGGGGGCAGATACGCAGTATTTT. Its protein is CSARTTVMTGADTQYF.